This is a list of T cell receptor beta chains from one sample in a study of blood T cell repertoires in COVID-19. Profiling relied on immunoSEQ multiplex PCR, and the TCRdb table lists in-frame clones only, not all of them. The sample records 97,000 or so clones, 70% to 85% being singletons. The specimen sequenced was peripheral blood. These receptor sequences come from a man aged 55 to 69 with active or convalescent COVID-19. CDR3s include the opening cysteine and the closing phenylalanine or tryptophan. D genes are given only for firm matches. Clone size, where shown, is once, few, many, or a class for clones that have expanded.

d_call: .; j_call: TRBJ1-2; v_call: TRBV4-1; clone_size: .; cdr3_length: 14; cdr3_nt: TGCGCCAGCAGCCAAGGGGGGGGCGGCTATGGCTACACCTTC; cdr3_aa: CASSQGGGGYGYTF
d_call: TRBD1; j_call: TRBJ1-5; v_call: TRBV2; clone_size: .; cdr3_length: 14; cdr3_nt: TGTGCCAGCAGTGAAAGACAGGGGTCGCAGCCCCAGCATTTT; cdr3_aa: CASSERQGSQPQHF
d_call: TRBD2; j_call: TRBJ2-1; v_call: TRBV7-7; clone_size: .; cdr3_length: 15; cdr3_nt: TGTGCCAGCAGCTCAGGAGCGGGAGGTCGTAATGAGCAGTTCTTC; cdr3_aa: CASSSGAGGRNEQFF
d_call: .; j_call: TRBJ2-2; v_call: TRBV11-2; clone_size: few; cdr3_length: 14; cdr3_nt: TGTGCCAGCAGCTTAGATAGTGCCGCCGGGGAGCTGTTTTTT; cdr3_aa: CASSLDSAAGELFF
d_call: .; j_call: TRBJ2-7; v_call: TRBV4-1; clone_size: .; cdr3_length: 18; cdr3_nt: TGCGCCAGCAGCCAAGAAGGTCCTCGTCGGGGATTTGGCTACGAGCAGTACTTC; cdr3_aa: CASSQEGPRRGFGYEQYF
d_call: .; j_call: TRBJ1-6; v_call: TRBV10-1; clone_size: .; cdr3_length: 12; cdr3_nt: TGCGCTCTCGACGGGGTGGGTTCACCCCTCCACTTT; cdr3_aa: CALDGVGSPLHF
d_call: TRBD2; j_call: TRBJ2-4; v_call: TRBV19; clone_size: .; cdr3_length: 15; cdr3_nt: TGTGCCAGTAGTATGCTAGCGGGAGCCAAAAACATTCAGTACTTC; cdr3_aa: CASSMLAGAKNIQYF
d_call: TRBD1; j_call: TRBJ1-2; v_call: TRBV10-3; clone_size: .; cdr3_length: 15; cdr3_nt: TGTGCCATCAGTGCGGACAGGGGGCAAGGCTATGGCTACACCTTC; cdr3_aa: CAISADRGQGYGYTF
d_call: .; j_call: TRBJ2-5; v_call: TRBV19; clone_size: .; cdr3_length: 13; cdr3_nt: TGTGCCAGTAGTGGGACAAATCAAGAGACCCAGTACTTC; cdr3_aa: CASSGTNQETQYF
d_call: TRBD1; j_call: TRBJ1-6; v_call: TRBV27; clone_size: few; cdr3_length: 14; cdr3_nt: TGTGCCAGCAGTCCGACAGGGGGTAATTCACCCCTCCACTTT; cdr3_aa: CASSPTGGNSPLHF